Included here is one TCR beta chain sequence, with context. What it binds is not known. This specimen belongs to a study of cytomegalovirus exposure and HLA in healthy donors. Study outcomes and limitations: The TCR clusters that emerged in the first cohort tended, a later analysis found, to co-occur in the 95 to 150 validation repertoires. In vitro data verified a few CMV-associated chains as specific for CMV antigens.

Repertoires were generated with immunoSEQ multiplex PCR, while TCRdb's copy carries only in-frame clones and drops some. The repertoire holds roughly 240,000 clones, with about 83% as singletons. This clonotype originated in a young man in good health and CMV-seronegative. Sequencing was carried out using PBMCs.

The CDR3: CASTGQGSYGYTF. CDR3 nucleotide sequence: TGTGCCAGCACGGGACAGGGTTCCTATGGCTACACCTTC. J is TRBJ1-2 and V is TRBV18, with 9 positions matching TRBD1. The germline V gene encodes CDR1 KGHSH and CDR2 LQKENI. The CDR3 loop spans 13 amino acids. With V trimmed by 8 bases and J by 4 bases, 5 bases remained unmatched.